This paragraph reports one T cell receptor beta chain. Its antigen is undetermined. This record comes from a study of CD8+ T cells in alopecia areata. Following RNA extraction, reverse transcription yielded cDNA that acted as the sequencing template. TCRdb's copy holds only in-frame clones and misses some; the assay was immunoSEQ multiplex PCR. The sample includes some 190,000 clones, approximately 49% of them seen just once. Regarding treatment: oral pan-JAK inhibitor, 5-10 mg twice daily. Study-level findings and limits: Patients displayed less clarity in TCR sharing than mice, a finding possibly related to HLA. Uncertainty remains about how baseline CD8+ expansion links to response, with one nonresponder. Numerous expanded lesional clones remained in scalp and blood during tofacitinib.

This clonotype originated in a human donor with alopecia areata. Here the sequenced sample was CD8+ T cells sorted from blood, taken at approximately week 52, from a patient treated with tofacitinib.

The CDR3 spells CASSSGIEQYF. The DNA for the CDR3 is TGTGCCAGCAGTTCAGGGATCGAGCAGTACTTC. The genes are TRBV27 and TRBJ2-7; a weak D match, TRBD1 (5 bases). CDR1 is MNHEY and CDR2 is SMNVEV in the germline V gene (reference sequence). Trimming shortened V by 4 bases and J by 6 bases, and 7 bases separated the two germline ends. The CDR3 is made up of 11 amino acids.